These T cell receptor beta chains were read from a single sample in a study of glioma-infiltrating T cells. MiXCR was run by TCRdb on the multiplex PCR reads, yielding one entry per CDR3 protein. The data show about 130,000 distinct CDR3 sequences, under 25% seen once. Sequencing was done on a sample of glioma tissue, nonneoplastic brain tissue, or PBMCs (not recorded which). The receptors originated from a human donor with low-grade glioma or glioblastoma, undergoing nonglioma brain surgery, or in good health (not recorded which). Each CDR3 is given with its conserved first and last residue. The D gene is left open where the match is weak. Some rows mark clone size as missing; the rest say once, few, many or name a class of expanded clone.

d_gene: .; v_gene: TRBV6-1; abundance: .; j_gene: TRBJ2-2; CDR3aa: CASSVHDPTNTGELFF; CDR3nt: TGCGCCAGCAGTGTGCATGACCCAACGAACACCGGGGAGCTGTTTTTT
d_gene: .; v_gene: TRBV6-1; abundance: .; j_gene: TRBJ2-1; CDR3aa: CASSMRGAYNEQFF; CDR3nt: TGTGCCAGCAGTATGAGGGGGGCCTACAATGAGCAGTTCTTC
d_gene: .; v_gene: TRBV27; abundance: many; j_gene: TRBJ1-4; CDR3aa: CASRTFGTQNEKLFF; CDR3nt: TGTGCCAGCAGAACATTCGGGACACAGAATGAAAAACTGTTTTTT
d_gene: .; v_gene: TRBV28; abundance: many; j_gene: TRBJ1-5; CDR3aa: CASSFQGGGQPQHF; CDR3nt: TGTGCCAGCAGTTTCCAGGGCGGAGGGCAGCCCCAGCATTTT
d_gene: TRBD2; v_gene: TRBV6-6; abundance: many; j_gene: TRBJ2-1; CDR3aa: CASSYDSGGGNEQFF; CDR3nt: TGTGCCAGCAGTTACGATAGCGGGGGGGGGAATGAGCAGTTCTTC
d_gene: .; v_gene: TRBV7-2; abundance: .; j_gene: TRBJ1-1; CDR3aa: CASSQGRPGTEAFF; CDR3nt: TGCGCCAGCAGCCAAGGTAGGCCAGGGACTGAAGCTTTCTTT
d_gene: .; v_gene: TRBV19; abundance: .; j_gene: TRBJ1-4; CDR3aa: CASCLTLGEKLFF; CDR3nt: TGTGCCAGTTGTCTCACTCTGGGGGAAAAACTGTTTTTT
d_gene: TRBD1; v_gene: TRBV6-1; abundance: many; j_gene: TRBJ2-1; CDR3aa: CASSYVSGGNEQFF; CDR3nt: TGTGCCAGCAGTTATGTGTCAGGGGGCAATGAGCAGTTCTTC
d_gene: .; v_gene: TRBV7-2; abundance: many; j_gene: TRBJ2-1; CDR3aa: CASSDDSPYNEQFF; CDR3nt: TGTGCCAGCAGCGACGACAGTCCCTACAATGAGCAGTTCTTC
d_gene: .; v_gene: TRBV20-1; abundance: many; j_gene: TRBJ1-5; CDR3aa: CSARDGGPRGNQPQHF; CDR3nt: TGCAGTGCTAGAGATGGGGGGCCGAGGGGCAATCAGCCCCAGCATTTT
d_gene: TRBD1; v_gene: TRBV20-1; abundance: .; j_gene: TRBJ2-4; CDR3aa: CSARQGSGKNIQYF; CDR3nt: TGCAGCGCAAGACAGGGTTCGGGCAAAAACATTCAGTACTTC
d_gene: .; v_gene: TRBV20-1; abundance: many; j_gene: TRBJ1-5; CDR3aa: CSARGHNQPQHF; CDR3nt: TGCAGTGCTAGAGGTCACAATCAGCCCCAGCATTTT
d_gene: .; v_gene: TRBV6-1; abundance: .; j_gene: TRBJ2-5; CDR3aa: CASSEYGRPQETQYF; CDR3nt: TGTGCCAGCAGTGAATACGGCAGGCCCCAAGAGACCCAGTACTTC
d_gene: .; v_gene: TRBV18; abundance: few; j_gene: TRBJ2-3; CDR3aa: CASSPQGGRGTDTQYF; CDR3nt: TGTGCCAGCTCACCACAAGGGGGAAGAGGGACAGATACGCAGTATTTT
d_gene: .; v_gene: TRBV3-1; abundance: .; j_gene: TRBJ2-3; CDR3aa: CASSTRSWGSTDTQYF; CDR3nt: TGTGCCAGCAGCACTCGTAGCTGGGGGTCCACAGATACGCAGTATTTT
d_gene: .; v_gene: TRBV24-1; abundance: .; j_gene: TRBJ1-1; CDR3aa: CATLKPGANTEAFF; CDR3nt: TGTGCCACTTTGAAACCAGGGGCGAACACTGAAGCTTTCTTT
d_gene: .; v_gene: TRBV25-1; abundance: many; j_gene: TRBJ1-2; CDR3aa: CASSTSTGYYYGYTF; CDR3nt: .
d_gene: TRBD1; v_gene: TRBV5-1; abundance: few; j_gene: TRBJ2-3; CDR3aa: CASSLGTGGLDTQYF; CDR3nt: TGCGCCAGCAGCTTAGGGACAGGGGGCCTAGATACGCAGTATTTT
d_gene: .; v_gene: TRBV25-1; abundance: .; j_gene: TRBJ1-6; CDR3aa: CASSDWDTNSPLHF; CDR3nt: TGTGCCAGCAGTGATTGGGATACCAATTCACCCCTCCACTTT
d_gene: .; v_gene: TRBV12-3/TRBV12-4; abundance: few; j_gene: TRBJ1-5; CDR3aa: CASSPPGSGNQPQHF; CDR3nt: TGTGCCAGCAGTCCCCCCGGATCTGGGAATCAGCCCCAGCATTTT
d_gene: .; v_gene: TRBV20-1; abundance: .; j_gene: TRBJ2-3; CDR3aa: CSARGTDTKYF; CDR3nt: TGCAGTGCTAGAGGAACGGATACGAAGTATTTT
d_gene: .; v_gene: TRBV7-2; abundance: .; j_gene: TRBJ2-2; CDR3aa: CASSFGGITGELFF; CDR3nt: TGTGCCAGCAGCTTCGGGGGAATCACCGGGGAGCTGTTTTTT
d_gene: .; v_gene: TRBV12-3/TRBV12-4; abundance: .; j_gene: TRBJ2-5; CDR3aa: CDSSAILETQYF; CDR3nt: TGTGACAGCAGTGCTATACTGGAGACCCAGTACTTC
d_gene: TRBD2; v_gene: TRBV19; abundance: .; j_gene: TRBJ2-3; CDR3aa: CASQKGLAVTDTQYF; CDR3nt: TGTGCCTCCCAAAAGGGTCTAGCGGTCACAGATACGCAGTATTTT
d_gene: TRBD1; v_gene: TRBV20-1; abundance: few; j_gene: TRBJ2-3; CDR3aa: CSARDGYRGLTDTQYF; CDR3nt: TGCAGTGCTAGAGATGGCTACAGGGGTCTCACAGATACGCAGTATTTT
d_gene: .; v_gene: TRBV20-1; abundance: many; j_gene: TRBJ1-1; CDR3aa: CSARGGFLGEAFF; CDR3nt: TGCAGTGCTAGAGGTGGATTTCTGGGTGAAGCTTTCTTT
d_gene: TRBD2; v_gene: TRBV2; abundance: .; j_gene: TRBJ2-5; CDR3aa: CASNILAGGVETQYF; CDR3nt: TGTGCCAGCAATATACTAGCGGGGGGAGTCGAGACCCAGTACTTC
d_gene: .; v_gene: TRBV20-1; abundance: many; j_gene: TRBJ1-5; CDR3aa: CSARDKGNQPQHF; CDR3nt: TGCAGTGCTAGAGATAAGGGCAATCAGCCCCAGCATTTT
d_gene: TRBD1; v_gene: TRBV6-1; abundance: many; j_gene: TRBJ1-5; CDR3aa: CASSIGTGGGQPQHF; CDR3nt: TGTGCCAGCAGTATCGGGACAGGGGGCGGACAGCCCCAGCATTTT
d_gene: .; v_gene: TRBV3-1; abundance: many; j_gene: TRBJ1-2; CDR3aa: CASSLKGPGGYTF; CDR3nt: TGTGCCAGCAGCCTCAAAGGACCTGGTGGCTACACCTTC
d_gene: TRBD1; v_gene: TRBV6-1; abundance: .; j_gene: TRBJ1-2; CDR3aa: CASSATTGFGGYTF; CDR3nt: TGTGCCAGCAGTGCTACGACAGGGTTCGGGGGCTACACCTTC
d_gene: .; v_gene: TRBV7-8; abundance: many; j_gene: TRBJ2-3; CDR3aa: CASSLSLGTDTQYF; CDR3nt: TGTGCCAGCAGCTTATCGCTAGGCACAGATACGCAGTATTTT
d_gene: .; v_gene: TRBV6-1; abundance: many; j_gene: TRBJ1-1; CDR3aa: CASSENRGTEAFF; CDR3nt: TGTGCCAGCAGTGAAAATAGAGGCACTGAAGCTTTCTTT
d_gene: .; v_gene: TRBV7-9; abundance: .; j_gene: TRBJ1-2; CDR3aa: CATQGYGYTF; CDR3nt: TGTGCCACTCAGGGCTACGGCTACACCTTC
d_gene: .; v_gene: TRBV28; abundance: .; j_gene: TRBJ1-2; CDR3aa: CASSLFSGARGYTF; CDR3nt: TGTGCCAGCAGTTTATTCTCTGGGGCGAGGGGCTACACCTTC
d_gene: TRBD2; v_gene: TRBV6-1; abundance: few; j_gene: TRBJ2-5; CDR3aa: CAISDPSGGFQETQYF; CDR3nt: TGTGCCATCAGTGACCCTAGCGGGGGGTTTCAAGAGACCCAGTACTTC
d_gene: .; v_gene: TRBV4-1; abundance: many; j_gene: TRBJ2-3; CDR3aa: CASSQYRTDTQYF; CDR3nt: TGCGCCAGCAGCCAATATAGGACAGATACGCAGTATTTT
d_gene: .; v_gene: TRBV29-1; abundance: many; j_gene: TRBJ2-3; CDR3aa: CSVLQTPDTQYF; CDR3nt: TGCAGCGTTCTTCAGACTCCAGATACGCAGTATTTT
d_gene: .; v_gene: TRBV6-1; abundance: many; j_gene: TRBJ1-2; CDR3aa: CASTGRVGGYTF; CDR3nt: TGTGCCAGCACAGGGCGGGTAGGAGGCTACACCTTC
d_gene: .; v_gene: TRBV27; abundance: .; j_gene: TRBJ2-1; CDR3aa: CASSLRGAKPYNDQFF; CDR3nt: TGTGCCAGCAGTTTACGCGGGGCCAAACCCTACAATGATCAGTTCTTC
d_gene: .; v_gene: TRBV5-4; abundance: .; j_gene: TRBJ1-2; CDR3aa: CASSLASGPANYGYTF; CDR3nt: TGTGCCAGCAGCTTGGCCTCGGGACCAGCCAACTATGGCTACACCTTC
d_gene: .; v_gene: TRBV27; abundance: .; j_gene: TRBJ1-5; CDR3aa: CASRPAQLSTPPQHF; CDR3nt: TGTGCCAGCAGACCGGCACAGCTAAGTACTCCGCCCCAGCATTTT
d_gene: TRBD2; v_gene: TRBV7-2; abundance: .; j_gene: TRBJ2-1; CDR3aa: CASSFGTRHVFF; CDR3nt: TGTGCCAGCAGCTTCGGGACTAGACATGTGTTCTTC
d_gene: .; v_gene: TRBV6-6; abundance: few; j_gene: TRBJ1-1; CDR3aa: CASSYPLQGLNTEAFF; CDR3nt: TGTGCCAGCAGTTACCCCCTTCAGGGGCTGAACACTGAAGCTTTCTTT
d_gene: TRBD1; v_gene: TRBV6-1; abundance: many; j_gene: TRBJ2-3; CDR3aa: CASSTRQGVDTQYF; CDR3nt: TGTGCCAGCAGTACCCGACAGGGGGTAGATACGCAGTATTTT